This TCR beta chain was sequenced in a study of identical twins. TCRdb reprocessed the 5' RACE reads via MiXCR and lists one record per CDR3 protein. Of around 500,000 distinct CDR3 sequences in the sample, approximately 15% were seen once. Per the germline V gene, CDR1 is SGHRS and CDR2 is YFSETQ. The CDR3 spans 18 residues. The junction had 9 bases not matched to a gene; V was cut back by 3 bases and J by 3 bases. This clonotype showed up just a few times. These same records also appear under a second study, on yellow fever vaccine responses in identical twins.

The chain joins TRBV5-1 to TRBJ2-7; 16 nucleotides align to TRBD2. This TCR was recovered from a woman under 30 in good health. What was sequenced was CD4+ T cells sorted from blood. CDR3 amino acids: CASSWGTSGRATFYEQYF. The DNA of the CDR3 is TGCGCCAGCAGCTGGGGGACTAGCGGGAGGGCGACTTTCTACGAGCAGTACTTC.